Listed below are T cell receptor beta chains from one sample, sequenced in a study of blood T cell repertoires in COVID-19. Profiling relied on immunoSEQ multiplex PCR, and the TCRdb table lists in-frame clones only, not all of them. The sample shows some 160,000 clones, 85% to 90% of them seen only once. Material: peripheral blood. Receptor source: a woman older than 75 with COVID-19, enrolled during active disease. Both conserved end residues are part of each CDR3. D genes are given only for firm matches. Size is stated for part of the rows, as once, few or many counts, or as a class when the clone is expanded.

j_gene: TRBJ2-7; d_gene: TRBD1; abundance: -; v_gene: TRBV9; CDR3nt: TGTGCCAGCAGCGTAGCTCTACAGGGGATAAACGAGCAGTACTTC; CDR3aa: CASSVALQGINEQYF
j_gene: TRBJ2-7; d_gene: -; abundance: -; v_gene: TRBV20-1; CDR3nt: TGCAGTGCTAGCCCGAGCTACGAGCAGTACTTC; CDR3aa: CSASPSYEQYF
j_gene: TRBJ2-2; d_gene: -; abundance: -; v_gene: TRBV6-5; CDR3nt: TGTGCCAGCTCCTGGGCCCATCGGACCGGGGAGCTGTTTTTT; CDR3aa: CASSWAHRTGELFF
j_gene: TRBJ2-2; d_gene: -; abundance: -; v_gene: TRBV11-2; CDR3nt: TGTGCCAGCAGCTTAGATGGGCCTATCAGCGGGGAGCTGTTTTTT; CDR3aa: CASSLDGPISGELFF
j_gene: TRBJ1-1; d_gene: -; abundance: -; v_gene: TRBV11-2; CDR3nt: TGTGCCAGCAGCCCCGGGATCGCTTTAAACACTGAAGCTTTCTTT; CDR3aa: CASSPGIALNTEAFF
j_gene: TRBJ2-1; d_gene: -; abundance: -; v_gene: TRBV20-1; CDR3nt: TGCAGTGCTAGTGATAAAGTATTGGCGGTCTCCTACAATGAGCAGTTCTTC; CDR3aa: CSASDKVLAVSYNEQFF
j_gene: TRBJ1-1; d_gene: -; abundance: -; v_gene: TRBV5-6; CDR3nt: TGTGCCAGCAGCTTGGGTCAAGGGGCCAACACTGAAGCTTTCTTT; CDR3aa: CASSLGQGANTEAFF
j_gene: TRBJ2-1; d_gene: -; abundance: -; v_gene: TRBV9; CDR3nt: TGTGCCAGCAGCGTAGTTGGGACACATGACAATGAGCAGTTCTTC; CDR3aa: CASSVVGTHDNEQFF
j_gene: TRBJ2-2; d_gene: TRBD2; abundance: -; v_gene: TRBV19; CDR3nt: TGTGCCAGTAGCCGTCAGACTAGCGCGCCCACCGGGGAGCTGTTTTTT; CDR3aa: CASSRQTSAPTGELFF
j_gene: TRBJ1-2; d_gene: TRBD1; abundance: once; v_gene: TRBV19; CDR3nt: TGTGCCAGTACCCCGACAGGGAAAAGCAGCGGCTACACCTTC; CDR3aa: CASTPTGKSSGYTF
j_gene: TRBJ2-2; d_gene: -; abundance: -; v_gene: TRBV6-2/TRBV6-3; CDR3nt: TGTGCCAGCAGTTACGCGGGCACCGGGGAGCTGTTTTTT; CDR3aa: CASSYAGTGELFF
j_gene: TRBJ2-5; d_gene: -; abundance: -; v_gene: TRBV28; CDR3nt: TGTGCCAGCAGCCCCATCCAAGAGACCCAGTACTTC; CDR3aa: CASSPIQETQYF
j_gene: TRBJ2-3; d_gene: -; abundance: -; v_gene: TRBV7-7; CDR3nt: TGTGCTAGCAGCAGAAGACTAGAAGATACGCAGTATTTT; CDR3aa: CASSRRLEDTQYF
j_gene: TRBJ2-1; d_gene: TRBD2; abundance: -; v_gene: TRBV27; CDR3nt: TGTGCCAGCAGTCTAAAAGATCCGGGACTAGCTGCCAATGAGCAGTTCTTC; CDR3aa: CASSLKDPGLAANEQFF
j_gene: TRBJ1-1; d_gene: -; abundance: -; v_gene: TRBV5-1; CDR3nt: TGCGCCAGCACCACGACAGGTCAGAACACTGAAGCTTTCTTT; CDR3aa: CASTTTGQNTEAFF
j_gene: TRBJ1-1; d_gene: -; abundance: -; v_gene: TRBV6-5; CDR3nt: TGTGCCAGCAGCCGTACTAAGAACACTGAAGCTTTCTTT; CDR3aa: CASSRTKNTEAFF
j_gene: TRBJ2-6; d_gene: -; abundance: -; v_gene: TRBV5-1; CDR3nt: TGCGCCAGCAGCTTGAGCACCCTGGGGAGCGGGGCCAACGTCCTGACTTTC; CDR3aa: CASSLSTLGSGANVLTF
j_gene: TRBJ1-2; d_gene: TRBD1; abundance: -; v_gene: TRBV15; CDR3nt: TGTGCCACCAGCACTCCGGGACAGGGGAGATATGGCTACACCTTC; CDR3aa: CATSTPGQGRYGYTF
j_gene: TRBJ1-1; d_gene: -; abundance: -; v_gene: TRBV28; CDR3nt: TGTGCCAGCAGGTCCGGGTCAAACACTGAAGCTTTCTTT; CDR3aa: CASRSGSNTEAFF
j_gene: TRBJ1-5; d_gene: -; abundance: -; v_gene: TRBV18; CDR3nt: TGTGCCAGCTCACCACTTGGGGGGGGAAGTCAGCCCCAGCATTTT; CDR3aa: CASSPLGGGSQPQHF
j_gene: TRBJ2-5; d_gene: TRBD2; abundance: -; v_gene: TRBV7-2; CDR3nt: TGTGCCAGCAGCCAGGGACTAGTGGAAGAGACCCAGTACTTC; CDR3aa: CASSQGLVEETQYF
j_gene: TRBJ1-5; d_gene: -; abundance: -; v_gene: TRBV12-3/TRBV12-4; CDR3nt: TGTGCCAGCAGCAAATCTGAGGAGGCGTCCCAGCATTTT; CDR3aa: CASSKSEEASQHF
j_gene: TRBJ2-5; d_gene: -; abundance: once; v_gene: TRBV6-2/TRBV6-3; CDR3nt: TGTGCCAGCAGTTACTCGGACATCCGACAGACCCAGTACTTC; CDR3aa: CASSYSDIRQTQYF
j_gene: TRBJ2-6; d_gene: TRBD2; abundance: -; v_gene: TRBV24-1; CDR3nt: TGTGCCACCAGTGCCCCCGCGGGCGGGAGTTCTGGGGCCAACGTCCTGACTTTC; CDR3aa: CATSAPAGGSSGANVLTF
j_gene: TRBJ1-1; d_gene: -; abundance: -; v_gene: TRBV11-2; CDR3nt: TGTGCCAGCAGCTTAGGGGTGGCAGCGGGGGAAGCTTTCTTT; CDR3aa: CASSLGVAAGEAFF
j_gene: TRBJ1-6; d_gene: TRBD1; abundance: -; v_gene: TRBV6-2/TRBV6-3; CDR3nt: TGTGCCAGCAGCAAACGACAGGGAGAGAATTCACCCCTCCACTTT; CDR3aa: CASSKRQGENSPLHF
j_gene: TRBJ1-1; d_gene: -; abundance: -; v_gene: TRBV5-6; CDR3nt: TGTGCCAGCACCGGGACTTCGAACACTGAAGCTTTCTTT; CDR3aa: CASTGTSNTEAFF
j_gene: TRBJ2-5; d_gene: TRBD2; abundance: -; v_gene: TRBV10-3; CDR3nt: TGTGCCATCAGTGAGACAGGACTAGCGGGAGATAAGACCCAGTACTTC; CDR3aa: CAISETGLAGDKTQYF
j_gene: TRBJ1-2; d_gene: -; abundance: -; v_gene: TRBV5-1; CDR3nt: TGCGCCAGCAGTGGTACAGTTGAATATGGCTACACCTTC; CDR3aa: CASSGTVEYGYTF
j_gene: TRBJ1-5; d_gene: TRBD1; abundance: -; v_gene: TRBV28; CDR3nt: TGTGCCAGCAGTTCAGGCGGACAGGGGGTTTCTATCATAAATCAGCCCCAGCATTTT; CDR3aa: CASSSGGQGVSIINQPQHF
j_gene: TRBJ1-2; d_gene: -; abundance: -; v_gene: TRBV6-5; CDR3nt: TGTGCCAGCAGGATACAGGCAACTAACTATGGCTACACCTTC; CDR3aa: CASRIQATNYGYTF
j_gene: TRBJ1-5; d_gene: TRBD1; abundance: few; v_gene: TRBV19; CDR3nt: TGTGCCAGTAGTCAAAACACAGGGGCCAATCAGCCCCAGCATTTT; CDR3aa: CASSQNTGANQPQHF
j_gene: TRBJ1-6; d_gene: TRBD1; abundance: -; v_gene: TRBV7-9; CDR3nt: TGTGCCAGCACCGTCGGGACAGGGGGCCTGAATTCACCCCTCCACTTT; CDR3aa: CASTVGTGGLNSPLHF
j_gene: TRBJ2-6; d_gene: -; abundance: -; v_gene: TRBV27; CDR3nt: TGTGCCAGCTCCCACCGGGCAGGGGCGGGCGATGGGGCCAACGTCCTGACTTTC; CDR3aa: CASSHRAGAGDGANVLTF
j_gene: TRBJ2-7; d_gene: TRBD1; abundance: -; v_gene: TRBV7-9; CDR3nt: TGTGCCAGCAGCTTAGGGGACAGGGGGTCCGAGCAGTACTTC; CDR3aa: CASSLGDRGSEQYF
j_gene: TRBJ1-6; d_gene: TRBD1; abundance: -; v_gene: TRBV3-1/TRBV3-2; CDR3nt: TGTGCCAGCAGCCATTTAGGGACAGGTAGTAATTCACCCCTCCACTTT; CDR3aa: CASSHLGTGSNSPLHF
j_gene: TRBJ2-2; d_gene: TRBD2; abundance: once; v_gene: TRBV9; CDR3nt: TGTGCCAGCAGCCCCAGAGGAGGGGAGGGCACCGGGGAGCTGTTTTTT; CDR3aa: CASSPRGGEGTGELFF
j_gene: TRBJ1-3; d_gene: TRBD1; abundance: -; v_gene: TRBV3-1/TRBV3-2; CDR3nt: TGTGCCAGCAGCCAAGTACAGGGGGCAGGAAACACCATATATTTT; CDR3aa: CASSQVQGAGNTIYF
j_gene: TRBJ2-1; d_gene: TRBD2; abundance: once; v_gene: TRBV27; CDR3nt: TGTGCCAGCAGTTCATGGACTAGCGCCAACCCGGGTGAGCAGTTCTTC; CDR3aa: CASSSWTSANPGEQFF
j_gene: TRBJ1-2; d_gene: -; abundance: once; v_gene: TRBV6-6; CDR3nt: TGTGCCAGCGGTGGACTGCGCTATGGCTACACCTTC; CDR3aa: CASGGLRYGYTF
j_gene: TRBJ1-1; d_gene: TRBD1; abundance: -; v_gene: TRBV28; CDR3nt: TGTGCCAGCAGTTCGACAGGGACGATCACTGAAGCTTTCTTT; CDR3aa: CASSSTGTITEAFF
j_gene: TRBJ1-5; d_gene: -; abundance: -; v_gene: TRBV28; CDR3nt: TGTGCCAGCAGTTTACCCCGCCCCGGGACATATAGCAATCAGCCCCAGCATTTT; CDR3aa: CASSLPRPGTYSNQPQHF
j_gene: TRBJ1-3; d_gene: TRBD1; abundance: -; v_gene: TRBV11-2; CDR3nt: TGTGCCAGCAGCTTGGGGCCTCCCCAGGGGGCGCAGGGAAACACCATATATTTT; CDR3aa: CASSLGPPQGAQGNTIYF
j_gene: TRBJ2-7; d_gene: -; abundance: -; v_gene: TRBV11-1; CDR3nt: TGTGCCAGCAGAAGGGGTTTAAGCTCCTACGAGCAGTACTTC; CDR3aa: CASRRGLSSYEQYF
j_gene: TRBJ2-1; d_gene: TRBD2; abundance: -; v_gene: TRBV28; CDR3nt: TGTGCCAGCAGTTTAGTGGCGGGAGGGTACAATGAGCAGTTCTTC; CDR3aa: CASSLVAGGYNEQFF
j_gene: TRBJ1-1; d_gene: -; abundance: -; v_gene: TRBV5-4; CDR3nt: TGTGCCAGCAGCACCTACAGGGAAACCCTTAATTCGGAAGCTTTCTTT; CDR3aa: CASSTYRETLNSEAFF
j_gene: TRBJ2-7; d_gene: TRBD2; abundance: -; v_gene: TRBV5-1; CDR3nt: TGCGCCAGCAGCTTGGGGACTAGCGGCTCCTACGAGCAGTACTTC; CDR3aa: CASSLGTSGSYEQYF
j_gene: TRBJ1-6; d_gene: TRBD1; abundance: -; v_gene: TRBV5-5; CDR3nt: TGTGCCAGCAGCTTGGCCCCGGACAGGGGGCGCGAGACCTATAATTCACCCCTCCACTTT; CDR3aa: CASSLAPDRGRETYNSPLHF
j_gene: TRBJ1-2; d_gene: TRBD1; abundance: -; v_gene: TRBV7-2; CDR3nt: TGTGCCAGCAGCCCATTGGGCCGGGACAGGGGTGGAGGCTACACCTTC; CDR3aa: CASSPLGRDRGGGYTF
j_gene: TRBJ1-2; d_gene: -; abundance: -; v_gene: TRBV18; CDR3nt: TGTGCCAGCTCACCACTCAGCGTTACTAACTATGGCTACACCTTC; CDR3aa: CASSPLSVTNYGYTF
j_gene: TRBJ2-7; d_gene: TRBD2; abundance: -; v_gene: TRBV18; CDR3nt: TGTGCCAGCTCACCACTTGTCGAGCAGCGGGGCTCCTACGAGCAGTACTTC; CDR3aa: CASSPLVEQRGSYEQYF
j_gene: TRBJ2-7; d_gene: TRBD2; abundance: -; v_gene: TRBV6-5; CDR3nt: TGTGCCAGCAGACCTAGCGGGGCCCCCTACGAGCAGTACTTC; CDR3aa: CASRPSGAPYEQYF
j_gene: TRBJ1-5; d_gene: -; abundance: -; v_gene: TRBV4-2; CDR3nt: TGTGCCAGCAGCCAAAGAGACGGGGAAAATCAGCCCCAGCATTTT; CDR3aa: CASSQRDGENQPQHF